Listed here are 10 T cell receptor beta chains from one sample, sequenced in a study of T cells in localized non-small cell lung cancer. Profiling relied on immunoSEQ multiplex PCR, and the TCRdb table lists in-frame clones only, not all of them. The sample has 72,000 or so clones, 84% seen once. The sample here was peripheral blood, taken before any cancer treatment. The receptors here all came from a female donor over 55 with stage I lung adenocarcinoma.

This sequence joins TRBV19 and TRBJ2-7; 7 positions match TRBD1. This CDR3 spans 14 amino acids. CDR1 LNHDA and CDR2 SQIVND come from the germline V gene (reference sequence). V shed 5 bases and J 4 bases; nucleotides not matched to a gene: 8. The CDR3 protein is CASSSGQLVYEQYF. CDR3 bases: TGTGCCAGTAGTTCGGGACAGCTAGTATACGAGCAGTACTTC. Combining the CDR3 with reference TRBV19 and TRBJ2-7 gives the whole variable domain DGGITQSPKYLFRKEGQNVTLSCEQNLNHDAMYWYRQDPGQGLRLIYYSQIVNDFQKGDIAEGYSVSREKKESFPLTVTSAQKNPTAFYLCASSSGQLVYEQYFGPGTRLTVT.

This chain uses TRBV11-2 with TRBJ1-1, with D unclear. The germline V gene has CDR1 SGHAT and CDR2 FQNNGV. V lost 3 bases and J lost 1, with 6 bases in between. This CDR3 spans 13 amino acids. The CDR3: CASSFSGNTEAFF. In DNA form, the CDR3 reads TGTGCCAGCAGCTTTTCGGGGAACACTGAAGCTTTCTTT.

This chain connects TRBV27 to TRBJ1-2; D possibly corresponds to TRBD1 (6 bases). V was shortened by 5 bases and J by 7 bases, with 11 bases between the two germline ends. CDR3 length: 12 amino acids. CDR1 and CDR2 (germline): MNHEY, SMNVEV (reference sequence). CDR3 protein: CASSTGQFGYTF. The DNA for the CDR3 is TGTGCCAGCAGTACCGGACAGTTTGGCTACACCTTC.

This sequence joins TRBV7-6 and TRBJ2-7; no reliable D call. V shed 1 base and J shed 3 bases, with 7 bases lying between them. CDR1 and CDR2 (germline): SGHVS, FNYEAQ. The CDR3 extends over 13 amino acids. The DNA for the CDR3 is TGTGCCAGCAGCTTAGGGGTCAACTACGAGCAGTACTTC. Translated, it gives CASSLGVNYEQYF.

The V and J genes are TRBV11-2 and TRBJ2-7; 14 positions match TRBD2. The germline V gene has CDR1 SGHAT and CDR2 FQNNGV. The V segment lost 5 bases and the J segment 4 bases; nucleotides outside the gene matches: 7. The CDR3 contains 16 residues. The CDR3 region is CASSVSGLAGGYEQYF. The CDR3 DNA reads TGTGCCAGCAGCGTATCAGGACTAGCGGGAGGTTACGAGCAGTACTTC.

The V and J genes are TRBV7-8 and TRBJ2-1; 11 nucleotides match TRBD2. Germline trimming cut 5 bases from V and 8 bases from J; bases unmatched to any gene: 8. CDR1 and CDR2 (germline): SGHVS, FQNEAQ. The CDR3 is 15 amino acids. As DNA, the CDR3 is TGTGCCAGCAGCGTTCTAGCGGGAGGTTACGATGAGCAGTTCTTC. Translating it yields CASSVLAGGYDEQFF. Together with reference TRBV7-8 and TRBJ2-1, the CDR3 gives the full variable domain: GAGVSQSPRYKVAKRGQDVALRCDPISGHVSLFWYQQALGQGPEFLTYFQNEAQLDKSGLPSDRFFAERPEGSVSTLKIQRTQQEDSAVYLCASSVLAGGYDEQFFGPGTRLTVL.

For the CDR3, the DNA is TGTGCCAGCAGCGTAGGTTACAGCGGGAGGAGAGGCTACGAGCAGTACTTC. Its translation is CASSVGYSGRRGYEQYF. The J gene is TRBJ2-7, the V gene TRBV9; 9 bases are shared with TRBD2. Germline CDR1 SGDLS, CDR2 YYNGEE. The V segment lost 0 bases and the J segment 3 bases; nucleotides outside the gene matches: 10. The CDR3 is 17 residues long.

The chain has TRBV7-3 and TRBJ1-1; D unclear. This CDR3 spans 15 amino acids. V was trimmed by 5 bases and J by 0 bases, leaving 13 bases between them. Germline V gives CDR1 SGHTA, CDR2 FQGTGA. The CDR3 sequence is CASSPGRGMNTEAFF. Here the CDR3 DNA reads TGTGCCAGCAGCCCCGGGAGAGGAATGAACACTGAAGCTTTCTTT. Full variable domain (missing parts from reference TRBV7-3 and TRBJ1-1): GAGVSQTPSNKVTEKGKYVELRCDPISGHTALYWYRQSLGQGPEFLIYFQGTGAADDSGLPNDRFFAVRPEGSVSTLKIQRTERGDSAVYLCASSPGRGMNTEAFFGQGTRLTVV.

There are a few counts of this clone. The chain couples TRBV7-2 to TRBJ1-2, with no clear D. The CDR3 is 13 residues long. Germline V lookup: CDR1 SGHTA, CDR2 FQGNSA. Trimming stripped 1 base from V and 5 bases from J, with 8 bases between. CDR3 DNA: TGTGCCAGCAGCTTAGTCGGAGGGTATGGCTACACCTTC. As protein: CASSLVGGYGYTF.

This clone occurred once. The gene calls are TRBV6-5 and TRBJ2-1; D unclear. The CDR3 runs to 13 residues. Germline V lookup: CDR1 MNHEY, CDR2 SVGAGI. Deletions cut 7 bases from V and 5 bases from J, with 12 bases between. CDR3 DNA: TGTGCCAGCACCCGGGCCTTCGACAATGAGCAGTTCTTC. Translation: CASTRAFDNEQFF.